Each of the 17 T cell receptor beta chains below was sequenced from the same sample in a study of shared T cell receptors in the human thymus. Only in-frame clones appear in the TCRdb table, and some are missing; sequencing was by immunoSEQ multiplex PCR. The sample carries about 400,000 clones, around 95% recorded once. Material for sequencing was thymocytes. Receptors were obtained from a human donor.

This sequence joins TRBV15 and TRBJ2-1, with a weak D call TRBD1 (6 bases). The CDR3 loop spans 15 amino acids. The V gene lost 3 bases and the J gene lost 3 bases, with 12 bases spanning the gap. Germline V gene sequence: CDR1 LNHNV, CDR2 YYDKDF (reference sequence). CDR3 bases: TGTGCCACCAGCAGGGGAACAGGGTACTACAATGAGCAGTTCTTC. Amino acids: CATSRGTGYYNEQFF.

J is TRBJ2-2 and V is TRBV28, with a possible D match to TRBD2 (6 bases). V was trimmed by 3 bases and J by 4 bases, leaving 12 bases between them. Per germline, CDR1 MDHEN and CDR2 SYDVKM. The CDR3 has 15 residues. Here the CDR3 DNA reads TGTGCCAGCAGTTTGGGCGGGACCTCCACCGGGGAGCTGTTTTTT. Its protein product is CASSLGGTSTGELFF.

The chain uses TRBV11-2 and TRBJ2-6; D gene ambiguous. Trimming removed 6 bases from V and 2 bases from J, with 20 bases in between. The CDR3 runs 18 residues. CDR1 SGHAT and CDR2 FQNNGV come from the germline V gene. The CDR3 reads CASSSEPGRSTGANVLTF. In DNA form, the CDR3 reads TGTGCCAGCAGTAGTGAACCGGGTCGGTCTACTGGGGCCAACGTCCTGACTTTC.

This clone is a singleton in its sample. CDR3: CASSQRTPGLAGAGSYEQYF. The CDR3 nucleotides read TGTGCCAGTAGCCAACGAACCCCGGGCCTAGCGGGAGCCGGATCCTACGAGCAGTACTTC. The V call is TRBV19, the J call TRBJ2-7; TRBD2 agrees at 10 bases. Germline V gene sequence: CDR1 LNHDA, CDR2 SQIVND (reference sequence). The V segment lost 6 bases and the J segment 1 base; nucleotides outside the gene matches: 21. The CDR3 consists of 20 residues.

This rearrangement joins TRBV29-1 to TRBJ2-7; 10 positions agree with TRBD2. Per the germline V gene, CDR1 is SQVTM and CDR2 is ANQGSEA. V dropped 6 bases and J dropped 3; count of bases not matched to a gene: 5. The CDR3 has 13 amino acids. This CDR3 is CSVKAGGFYEQYF. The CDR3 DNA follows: TGCAGCGTCAAAGCGGGAGGGTTCTACGAGCAGTACTTC.

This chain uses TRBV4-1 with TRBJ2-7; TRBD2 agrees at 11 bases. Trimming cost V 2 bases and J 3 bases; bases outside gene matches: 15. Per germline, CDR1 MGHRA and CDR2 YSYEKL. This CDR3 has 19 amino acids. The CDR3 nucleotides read TGCGCCAGCAGCCAACCGCAAGGATTAGGACTAGCGGGTGACTACGAGCAGTACTTC. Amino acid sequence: CASSQPQGLGLAGDYEQYF.

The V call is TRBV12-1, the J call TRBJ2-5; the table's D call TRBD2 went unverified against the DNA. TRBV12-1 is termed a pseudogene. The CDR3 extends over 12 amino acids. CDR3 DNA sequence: TGTGCCAGCAGCTCGGTTAGAGAGACCCAGTACTTC. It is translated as CASSSVRETQYF.

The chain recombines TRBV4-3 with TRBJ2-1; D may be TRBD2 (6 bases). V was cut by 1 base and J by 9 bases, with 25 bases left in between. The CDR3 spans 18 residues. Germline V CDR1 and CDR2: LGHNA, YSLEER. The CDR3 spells CASSQAGMSGGRNCEQFF. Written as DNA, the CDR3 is TGCGCCAGCAGCCAAGCAGGGATGAGTGGAGGGAGGAATTGTGAGCAGTTCTTC.

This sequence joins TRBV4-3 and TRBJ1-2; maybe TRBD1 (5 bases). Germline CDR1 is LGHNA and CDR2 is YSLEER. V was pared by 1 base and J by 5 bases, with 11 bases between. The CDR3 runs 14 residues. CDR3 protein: CASSQGQGSYGYTF. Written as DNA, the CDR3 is TGCGCCAGCAGCCAAGGGCAGGGTTCTTATGGCTACACCTTC.

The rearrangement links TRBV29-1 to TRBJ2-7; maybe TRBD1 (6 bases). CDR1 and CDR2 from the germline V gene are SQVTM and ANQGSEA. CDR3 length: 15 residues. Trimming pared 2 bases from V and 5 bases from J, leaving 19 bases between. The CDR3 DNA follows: TGCAGCGTTGAATCGATACAGGGACCTGCGCACGAGCAGTACTTC. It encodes CSVESIQGPAHEQYF.

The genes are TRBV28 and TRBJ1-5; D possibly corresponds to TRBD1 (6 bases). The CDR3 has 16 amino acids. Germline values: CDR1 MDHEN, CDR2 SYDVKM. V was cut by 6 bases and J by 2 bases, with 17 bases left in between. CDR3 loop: CASSLGDKRRNQPQHF. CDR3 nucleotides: TGTGCCAGCAGCCTCGGGGACAAACGACGCAATCAGCCCCAGCATTTT.

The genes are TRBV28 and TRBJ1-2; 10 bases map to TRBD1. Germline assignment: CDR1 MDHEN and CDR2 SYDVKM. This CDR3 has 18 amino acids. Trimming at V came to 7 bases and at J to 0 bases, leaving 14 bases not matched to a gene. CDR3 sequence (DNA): TGTGCCAGCAAAATAGGGACAGGGGATAGAGGTGCTAACTATGGCTACACCTTC. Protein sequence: CASKIGTGDRGANYGYTF.

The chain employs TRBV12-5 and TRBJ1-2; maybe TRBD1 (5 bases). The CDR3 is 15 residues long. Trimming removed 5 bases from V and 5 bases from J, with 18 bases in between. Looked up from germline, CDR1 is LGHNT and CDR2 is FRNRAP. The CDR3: CASGTKEGLRYGYTF. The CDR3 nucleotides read TGTGCTAGTGGTACCAAAGAGGGACTTCGTTATGGCTACACCTTC. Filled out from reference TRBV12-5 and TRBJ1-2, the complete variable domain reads DARVTQTPRHKVTEMGQEVTMRCQPILGHNTVFWYRQTMMQGLELLAYFRNRAPLDDSGMPKDRFSAEMPDATLATLKIQPSEPRDSAVYFCASGTKEGLRYGYTFGSGTRLTVV.

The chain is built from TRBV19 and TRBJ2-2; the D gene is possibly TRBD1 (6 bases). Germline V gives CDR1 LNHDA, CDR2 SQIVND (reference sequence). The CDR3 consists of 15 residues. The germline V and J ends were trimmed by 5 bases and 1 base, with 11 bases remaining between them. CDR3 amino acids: CASSPLTGNTGELFF. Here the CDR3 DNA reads TGTGCCAGTAGTCCGTTGACAGGGAACACCGGGGAGCTGTTTTTT.

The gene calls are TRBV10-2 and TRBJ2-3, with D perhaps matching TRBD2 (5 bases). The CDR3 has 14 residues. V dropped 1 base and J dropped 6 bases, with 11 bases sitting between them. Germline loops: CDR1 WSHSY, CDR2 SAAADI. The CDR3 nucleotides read TGCGCCAGCAGTGAGTACGACCCGGGGGATACGCAGTATTTT. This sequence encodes CASSEYDPGDTQYF.

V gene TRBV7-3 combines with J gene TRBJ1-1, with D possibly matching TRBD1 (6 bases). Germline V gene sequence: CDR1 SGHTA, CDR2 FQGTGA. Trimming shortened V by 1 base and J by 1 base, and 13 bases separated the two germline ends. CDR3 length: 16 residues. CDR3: CASSLNPGAKNTEAFF. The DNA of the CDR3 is TGTGCCAGCAGCTTAAATCCGGGGGCCAAGAACACTGAAGCTTTCTTT.

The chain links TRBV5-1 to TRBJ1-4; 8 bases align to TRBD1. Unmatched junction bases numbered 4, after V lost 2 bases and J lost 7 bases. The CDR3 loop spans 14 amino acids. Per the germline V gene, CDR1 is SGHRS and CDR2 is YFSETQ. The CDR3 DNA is TGCGCCAGCAGCTTAGGCAGGGGGCCTGAAAAACTGTTTTTT. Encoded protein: CASSLGRGPEKLFF.